One sample yielded the 23 T cell receptor beta chains listed below, sequenced in a study of blood T cells in healthy people across ages. It was with a sample-barcoded 5' primer and a J-beta primer mix that a second PCR of about 6 to 11 cycles was run. TCRdb re-called the 5' RACE reads with MiXCR, one entry per CDR3 protein. The sample contains about 1.1 million distinct CDR3 sequences, 35% to 40% of which appear only once. Sequences were obtained from blood. These receptor sequences come from a man between 18 and 35 years old in good health.

This chain joins TRBV6-5 and TRBJ1-2; TRBD1 matches 8 bases. V lost 2 bases to trimming and J lost 10 bases; unmatched junction nucleotides: 6. Germline values: CDR1 MNHEY, CDR2 SVGAGI. CDR3 length equals 13 residues. The CDR3 spells CASSYQDRDIYTF. CDR3 in DNA: TGTGCCAGCAGTTACCAGGACAGGGACATCTACACCTTC.

This clonotype occurred a few times. The rearrangement uses TRBV5-1 and TRBJ1-1; unclear D gene. V lost 0 bases and J 3 bases, leaving 15 bases between the germline ends. The CDR3 has 16 residues. CDR1 is SGHRS and CDR2 is YFSETQ in the germline V gene. CDR3 nucleotides: TGCGCCAGCAGCTTGGTTGGGAAGGAGGTGGACACTGAAGCTTTCTTT. Residues: CASSLVGKEVDTEAFF. Together with reference TRBV5-1 and TRBJ1-1, the CDR3 gives the full variable domain: KAGVTQTPRYLIKTRGQQVTLSCSPISGHRSVSWYQQTPGQGLQFLFEYFSETQRNKGNFPGRFSGRQFSNSRSEMNVSTLELGDSALYLCASSLVGKEVDTEAFFGQGTRLTVV.

The rearrangement uses TRBV5-6 and TRBJ1-1, with 11 bases aligning to TRBD1. Trimming at V came to 3 bases and at J to 0 bases, leaving 10 bases not matched to a gene. CDR3 length: 18 amino acids. Germline V lookup: CDR1 SGHDT, CDR2 YYEEEE. The CDR3 is CASSSTGQGAILNTEAFF. CDR3 bases: TGTGCCAGCAGCTCCACTGGACAGGGGGCGATTTTGAACACTGAAGCTTTCTTT.

The rearrangement links TRBV20-1 to TRBJ1-1, with 10 bases lining up with TRBD1. This CDR3 spans 14 amino acids. The germline V gene has CDR1 DFQATT and CDR2 SNEGSKA (reference sequence). V was clipped by 5 bases and J by 11 bases; unmatched bases: 14. The CDR3 nucleotides are TGCAGTGCTCCCCGGACAGGGGGAAGTAGAAAGGCTTTCTTT. Amino acid sequence: CSAPRTGGSRKAFF.

This chain connects TRBV18 to TRBJ2-5; D is undetermined. The ends were cut back, 6 bases at V and 5 bases at J, with 16 bases in the middle. The CDR3 length is 14 residues. Per the germline V gene, CDR1 is KGHSH and CDR2 is LQKENI. The CDR3 coding sequence is TGTGCCAGCTCGCCTACGAGGAGAGGCGAGACCCAGTACTTC. Translating gives CASSPTRRGETQYF.

This clonotype showed up just a few times. The V gene is TRBV20-1, the J gene TRBJ2-1; 13 bases agree with TRBD2. Germline V gene data show CDR1 as DFQATT and CDR2 as SNEGSKA (reference sequence). V shed 5 bases and J 7 bases; nucleotides not matched to a gene: 14. CDR3 length equals 17 residues. CDR3 in amino acids: CSAPTSGGAAAKNEQFF. The CDR3 region has the DNA TGCAGTGCTCCTACTAGCGGGGGGGCAGCCGCTAAGAATGAGCAGTTCTTC.

The gene calls are TRBV7-2 and TRBJ1-1; D is possibly TRBD1 (5 bases). The CDR3 contains 14 residues. The germline V gene encodes CDR1 SGHTA and CDR2 FQGNSA. Trimming cost V 5 bases and J 3 bases, with 13 bases left between them. CDR3 sequence: CASSKPGRYTEAFF. CDR3 bases: TGTGCCAGCAGCAAACCGGGACGGTACACTGAAGCTTTCTTT.

The V call is TRBV20-1, the J call TRBJ1-5; D gene ambiguous. Germline V gene data show CDR1 as DFQATT and CDR2 as SNEGSKA (reference sequence). Trimming cost V 6 bases and J 2 bases, with 8 bases left between them. This CDR3 is 12 amino acids long. The DNA for the CDR3 is TGCAGTGCCACGAGAGGCAATCAGCCCCAGCATTTT. Amino acid sequence: CSATRGNQPQHF.

About this clonotype: A read error may be the cause here, since a much bigger clone is one base away. V is TRBV20-1 and J is TRBJ2-1, with D maybe TRBD2 (5 bases). The CDR3 contains 11 residues. Looked up from germline, CDR1 is DFQATT and CDR2 is SNEGSKA (reference sequence). The DNA of the CDR3 is TGCGGTGCTAGCAGGCTGGATGAGCAGTTCTTC. This sequence encodes CGASRLDEQFF.

The chain carries TRBV4-3 and TRBJ2-1; D is undetermined. In germline, CDR1 is LGHNA, CDR2 YSLEER. Trimming pared 3 bases from V and 8 bases from J, leaving 23 bases between. The CDR3 extends over 17 amino acids. CDR3: CASSHLAGQVERDEQFF. The CDR3 DNA follows: TGCGCCAGCAGCCACCTTGCCGGGCAGGTGGAACGGGATGAGCAGTTCTTC.

The chain is built from TRBV4-3 and TRBJ1-4, with D possibly TRBD1 on 5 matching bases. Germline values: CDR1 LGHNA, CDR2 YSLEER. The V gene lost 3 bases and the J gene lost 3 bases, with 14 bases spanning the gap. The CDR3 is 16 amino acids. The CDR3 bases are TGCGCCAGCAGCCACAATACACAGGCAGCTAATGAAAAACTGTTTTTT. Translating it yields CASSHNTQAANEKLFF.

J is TRBJ2-2 and V is TRBV27, with D uncertain. Germline-derived CDR1 and CDR2 are MNHEY and SMNVEV (reference sequence). The CDR3 has 13 amino acids. V gave up 5 bases and J gave up 6 bases, with 10 bases separating them. The CDR3 here is CASSAHRAGELFF. The DNA of the CDR3 is TGTGCCAGCAGTGCCCACCGGGCCGGGGAGCTGTTTTTT.

The chain joins TRBV4-2 to TRBJ1-6, with 7 bases aligning to TRBD1. CDR3 size: 17 residues. Trimming removed 3 bases from V and 11 bases from J; junction bases left unmatched: 16. The germline V gene has CDR1 LGHNA and CDR2 YNFKEQ. CDR3 sequence: CASSQVLFGTARTPLHF. In DNA form, the CDR3 reads TGTGCCAGCAGCCAGGTCCTATTTGGGACAGCCCGAACACCCCTCCACTTT.

This clonotype was counted a few times. This sequence joins TRBV12-3 or TRBV12-4 and TRBJ2-3; TRBD2 agrees at 11 bases. The CDR3 contains 15 residues. V lost 4 bases and J lost 6; bases outside the gene matches: 6. The CDR3 loop is CASSSSTSGADTQYF. The CDR3 DNA is TGTGCCAGCAGTTCCTCGACTAGCGGGGCGGATACGCAGTATTTT.

The chain has TRBV20-1 and TRBJ2-3; 14 nucleotides match TRBD2. The CDR3 is made up of 15 amino acids. Germline V lookup: CDR1 DFQATT, CDR2 SNEGSKA (reference sequence). Germline trimming cut 7 bases from V and 5 bases from J; bases unmatched to any gene: 8. CDR3 coding DNA: TGCAGTGGATCAGACGGACTAGCGGGGGGAGATACGCAGTATTTT. This encodes CSGSDGLAGGDTQYF.

This clonotype has more than one count but fewer than ten. This chain links TRBV27 with TRBJ1-1; D call uncertain. Germline CDR1 and CDR2: MNHEY and SMNVEV (reference sequence). This CDR3 is built from 12 residues. V lost 6 bases and J 7 bases, leaving 12 bases between the germline ends. The CDR3 nucleotides read TGTGCCAGCAGAAGAGAGGGCGATGAAGCTTTCTTT. It encodes CASRREGDEAFF.

This clonotype was counted between two and nine times. The genes are TRBV7-8 and TRBJ2-1, with unresolved D. Looked up from germline, CDR1 is SGHVS and CDR2 is FQNEAQ. This CDR3 has 11 amino acids. Trimming shortened V by 5 bases and J by 10 bases, and 9 bases separated the two germline ends. The CDR3 region is CASSGSKEQFF. The CDR3 DNA reads TGTGCCAGCAGCGGTTCTAAAGAGCAGTTCTTC.

The chain is built from TRBV7-2 and TRBJ2-7; D call uncertain. This CDR3 comprises 16 residues. V was shortened by 1 base and J by 0 bases, with 13 bases between the two germline ends. Germline V CDR1 and CDR2: SGHTA, FQGNSA. CDR3 amino acids: CASSLDPPADSYEQYF. In nucleotides, the CDR3 is TGTGCCAGCAGCTTAGATCCCCCGGCTGACTCCTACGAGCAGTACTTC.

The CDR3 region has the DNA TGTGCCAGCAGCGTTCTCCTGTTCACCGGGGAGCTGTTTTTT. This sequence encodes CASSVLLFTGELFF. This chain uses TRBV9 with TRBJ2-2; D not certain. V was shortened by 2 bases and J by 4 bases, with 9 bases between the two germline ends. CDR1 SGDLS and CDR2 YYNGEE come from the germline V gene. The CDR3 extends over 14 amino acids.

The chain uses TRBV20-1 and TRBJ1-1; TRBD1 matches 10 bases. The V segment lost 6 bases and the J segment 3 bases; nucleotides outside the gene matches: 10. This CDR3 contains 15 residues. Germline loops: CDR1 DFQATT, CDR2 SNEGSKA (reference sequence). In DNA form, the CDR3 reads TGCAGTGCCGGGGACAGGGGTTGGGACGACACTGAAGCTTTCTTT. This translates into CSAGDRGWDDTEAFF.

The V and J genes are TRBV20-1 and TRBJ2-3, with unresolved D. CDR3 size: 13 residues. Germline lookup yields CDR1 DFQATT and CDR2 SNEGSKA (reference sequence). V gave up 7 bases and J gave up 0 bases, with 11 bases separating them. The CDR3 DNA reads TGCAGTGTCCCTCCAGCGAGCACAGATACGCAGTATTTT. Its protein product is CSVPPASTDTQYF.

Only a few counts were recorded for this clonotype. V gene TRBV20-1 combines with J gene TRBJ1-1; D gene uncertain. V gave up 3 bases and J gave up 5 bases, with 10 bases separating them. Germline-derived CDR1 and CDR2 are DFQATT and SNEGSKA (reference sequence). The CDR3 is 12 residues long. The CDR3 DNA reads TGCAGTGCTAGTCGCAGTATGACTGAAGCTTTCTTT. It encodes CSASRSMTEAFF.

The rearrangement links TRBV12-3 or TRBV12-4 to TRBJ1-2; no firm D call. V was cut by 5 bases and J by 4 bases, with 8 bases left in between. The CDR3 contains 12 residues. The CDR3 reads CASSIRAYGYTF. The CDR3, as DNA: TGTGCCAGCAGTATCCGGGCCTATGGCTACACCTTC.